This T cell receptor (beta chain) was recovered during a study of shared clonotypes between healthy human individuals. Overall study findings and caveats: Researchers found naive subsets generally carried larger estimated richness than memory subsets.

There are 14 residues in the CDR3. Germline CDR1 reads SGHTA; CDR2 reads FQGNSA. The ends lost 5 bases at V and 5 bases at J; junction bases unmatched: 6. CCR7-negative CD45RA+ TemRA cells were combined with CD45RO+ cells to form CD8 memory. Each subset's genomic DNA was shared equally among a number of immunoSEQ plates. This table comes from immunoSEQ multiplex PCR, and its TCRdb copy is limited to in-frame clones, with some not included. The repertoire consists of fewer than 350,000 clones, with roughly 84% occurring once and the leading ten covering about 16%. Concerning this clone itself: Antigen: not known.

What was sequenced was memory CD8+ T cells sorted from blood. Specified subset: CD45RO+ cells pooled with CCR7-negative TemRA cells. The TCR sequence derives from a man younger than 30 in good health. The V and J genes are TRBV7-2 and TRBJ2-5; TRBD1 matches at 9 bases. The CDR3 coding sequence is TGTGCCAGCAGCAGGGGACAGGGCAGGGAGACCCAGTACTTC. Protein product: CASSRGQGRETQYF.